This T cell receptor (beta chain) stems from a study of identical twins. MiXCR was run by TCRdb on the 5' RACE reads, yielding one entry per CDR3 protein. The sample lists more than 1.5 million distinct CDR3 sequences; around 29% were seen once. Germline CDR1 SNHLY, CDR2 FYNNEI. The length of the CDR3 is 15 residues. The V gene end was trimmed by 6 bases and the J gene end by 0 bases; junction bases not matched to a gene: 3. Points from the study as a whole: Analyses based on zero insertions could be partly confounded by invariant MAIT and iNKT cells.

This clonotype has just a few counts. The antigen is not known. A single base separates this from a much larger clone, so it may be a read error. The sequencing input was cord blood. This sequence joins TRBV2 and TRBJ2-1; 9 bases are a match to TRBD2. The sequence derives from a newborn girl in good health. CDR3 loop: CASRVSGSSYNEQFF. DNA for the CDR3: TGTGCCAGCAGGGTTAGCGGGAGCTCCTACAATGAGCAGTTCTTC.